The clone carrying this T cell receptor (beta chain) occurred once. Germline CDR1 reads SGHTA; CDR2 reads FQGTGA. V lost 1 base, J lost 3 bases, and 7 bases lay in between. CDR3 length equals 13 residues. The data originate from a study of T cell responses to AZD1222 COVID-19 vaccine. Assay used: immunoSEQ multiplex PCR; TCRdb lists only in-frame clones, some missing. This table holds about 140,000 clones, 70% to 90% found once. The source is an adult in good health. The input for sequencing was peripheral blood, taken on day 0 of AZD1222 vaccination. The chain recombines TRBV7-3 with TRBJ2-7; D is uncertain. The CDR3 coding sequence is TGTGCCAGCAGCTTAAGTTCCAACTACGAGCAGTACTTC. The encoded protein is CASSLSSNYEQYF.